This T cell receptor (beta chain) is from a study of shared clonotypes between healthy human individuals. Whole-study context: The cohort comprised a couple of women and a few men. Their ages spanned 18 to 49 years.

There are 17 residues in the CDR3. Germline V gene sequence: CDR1 SEHNR, CDR2 FQNEAQ (reference sequence). V gave up 1 base and J gave up 8 bases; unmatched junction bases: 11. Only in-frame clones appear in the TCRdb table, and some are missing; sequencing was by immunoSEQ multiplex PCR. In the table there are a few million clones, 80% to 95% of which are singletons. Input material: naive CD4+ T cells from PBMCs. Subset specified: CD45RA+ positively selected. The source is a young man in good health. Some clones in this sample may be carry-over from other donors' samples. This chain connects TRBV7-9 to TRBJ2-1; 10 bases fit TRBD2. The chain's CDR3 is CASSLGGGSGRTYEQFF. The CDR3 nucleotides read TGTGCCAGCAGCTTAGGTGGTGGTAGCGGGAGGACGTATGAGCAGTTCTTC.